The TCR beta chain described here comes from a study of blood T cell repertoires in COVID-19. Overall study: Samples came from the United States, Italy and Spain, spanning acute and convalescent COVID-19. T cells, B-cell-depleted T cells, or PBMCs supplied cDNA or gDNA.

Across under 25 US areas, participants ranged in age from roughly 18 to 95 years. Before being deemed recovered, Cohort 3 donors had two negative PCRs, clearance, or symptom resolution. The V end lost 0 bases, the J end lost 1 base, and 10 bases lay between the germline ends. Germline V gene data show CDR1 as SGHNT and CDR2 as YYREEE (reference sequence). The CDR3 extends over 15 amino acids. Produced via immunoSEQ multiplex PCR; TCRdb's table is partial and in-frame only. The table has over 150,000 clones, 80% to 85% seen once. Sequencing was performed on PBMCs or T cells enriched from blood (not recorded which). This clonotype was sampled from a man aged 40-49 years who had recovered from COVID-19. J is TRBJ1-1 and V is TRBV5-4; D is unresolved. CDR3 residues: CASSLAIRGNTEAFF. The CDR3 nucleotides are TGTGCCAGCAGCTTGGCTATTCGGGGGAACACTGAAGCTTTCTTT.